The rows below give T cell receptor beta chains drawn from one sample of a study of cytomegalovirus exposure and HLA in healthy donors. TCRdb keeps only in-frame clones here, not all; method: immunoSEQ multiplex PCR. The table has over 150,000 clones, 75% to 85% seen once. Sequencing was carried out using PBMCs. These receptors all stem from a woman aged 50 to 60 in good health and CMV-seropositive. Both conserved end residues are part of each CDR3.

CDR3aa	v_gene	j_gene
CASSLDLGQGLEDEQFF	TRBV11-2	TRBJ2-1
CASSLDPGSWNEQFF	TRBV5-1	TRBJ2-1
CASSQEDSMNTEAFF	TRBV4-2	TRBJ1-1
CASSQGATNEKLFF	TRBV27	TRBJ1-4
CATSRGQRPLDVDGYTF	TRBV15	TRBJ1-2
CASSYGQDNEKLFF	TRBV4-2	TRBJ1-4
CASSVAASGGELTQYF	TRBV9	TRBJ2-3
CASRRETEAFF	TRBV5-1	TRBJ1-1
CAWSRGLLEPCGYTF	TRBV30	TRBJ1-2
CASSSETGARNTEAFF	TRBV5-6	TRBJ1-1